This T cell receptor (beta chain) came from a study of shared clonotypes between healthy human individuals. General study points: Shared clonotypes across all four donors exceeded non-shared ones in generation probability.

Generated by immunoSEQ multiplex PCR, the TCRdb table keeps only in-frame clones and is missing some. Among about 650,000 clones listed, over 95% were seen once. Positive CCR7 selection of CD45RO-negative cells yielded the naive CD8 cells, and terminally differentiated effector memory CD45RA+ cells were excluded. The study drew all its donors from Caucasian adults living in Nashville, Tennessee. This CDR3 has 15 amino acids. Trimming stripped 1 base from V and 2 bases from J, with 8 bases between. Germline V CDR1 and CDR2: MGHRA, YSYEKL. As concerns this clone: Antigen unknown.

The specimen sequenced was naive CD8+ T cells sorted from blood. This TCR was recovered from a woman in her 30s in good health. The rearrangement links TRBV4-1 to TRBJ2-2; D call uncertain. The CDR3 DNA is TGCGCCAGCAGCCAAGTTCTCCTAAACACCGGGGAGCTGTTTTTT. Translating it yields CASSQVLLNTGELFF.